The source of this T cell receptor (beta chain) is a study of early stage breast cancer tumors (dated by TCRdb to 2016 to 2017). Turning to the overall study: Of the 15 or so invasive breast tumors, roughly eleven were found to be estrogen receptor-positive, progesterone receptor-positive and HER2-negative. About 70% of the 12 ER+/PR+/HER2- tumors were invasive ductal carcinomas, while the other four were invasive lobular carcinomas. The average read coverage per sample was approximately 10-fold. The samples as a whole yielded some 2,500,000 detected templates, corresponding to approximately 990,000 unique clonotypes. Study-wide conclusions, independent of this receptor: Enriched TCRB sequences shared across patients were mostly commonly generated sequences, unlikely to play an important role in the tumor microenvironment. Repertoires from blood and normal breast were more alike than repertoires from blood and tumor, and in 14 of 16 patients, comparing each tissue with blood separated tumor from normal. Tumors showed roughly 2.7-fold higher T cell density and higher clonality than adjacent normal breast tissue. Analysis by tumor subtype was prevented by the small cohort size. Chain pairing and functional markers such as CD4, CD8 and FOXP3 were not captured by bulk genomic DNA sequencing of unsorted cells.

Dicing about 18-50 mg of tumor tissue typically produced more than 3 ug of DNA. The study profiled bulk TCR beta-chain repertoires in matched peripheral blood, tumor and adjacent normal breast tissue taken from approximately 15 patients with early-stage breast cancer. After resection, tumor tissue identified by eye was cut out and put into prechilled RNAlater. Tumor tissue (roughly 18-50 mg) was diced and then homogenized with a TissueLyser II in RLTplus buffer containing beta-mercaptoethanol and antifoaming agent. The Qiagen AllPrep DNA/RNA Mini kit was used to extract genomic DNA. Two independent genomic DNA replicates were amplified for each sample, with approximately 0.5 ug used for blood and approximately 1.5 ug for tumor or normal breast. Following the manufacturer's instructions, the ImmunoSeq Intro kit was used to carry out TCRB sequencing on genomic DNA. The multiplex PCR ran for 31 cycles using proprietary primers and spike-in control sequences for absolute quantification. An 87-bp fragment spanning the CDR3 and flanking V and J genes was sequenced with single-end 150-bp reads. Seven samples, with two replicates for each sample, were multiplexed per lane of an Illumina MiSeq using version 3.0 chemistry. The study's processing was this. Raw data were processed with the vendor's proprietary pipeline, and both replicates were merged into a single result per sample. A clonotype was defined as productive rearrangements that share the same V-gene family, CDR3 amino acid sequence and J-gene segment. Clonality was computed as 1 minus the normalized Shannon entropy (Pielou evenness) of TCRB abundances. T cell density was estimated as total templates divided by the number of input cells, with the number of input cells inferred from the DNA input amount. Recon with default parameters was used to estimate total repertoire diversity and clonality. A clonotype was considered tumor-enriched if its abundance in tumor exceeded 0.1% and was at least 32-fold higher than its abundance in normal breast. The table comes from immuneACCESS by way of TCRdb, which keeps in-frame sequences with V and J called. Part of the clones is missing from these tables; in studies checked, under half for an unresolved V gene and the rest for unknown reasons. The V and J calls and the clone size are those of that table, but D and trimming were determined from the DNA. Within this sample are around 30,000 clones, with roughly four fifths of them counted one time only. Around a tenth of the sample is held by the ten biggest clonotypes.

In the germline V gene, CDR1 corresponds to MGHRA and CDR2 to YSYEKL. The V end loses 1 base and the J end loses 6 bases, and a stretch of 7 bases separates them. The CDR3, from cysteine to phenylalanine, totals 13 residues. Only the CDR3 region is kept as DNA, spanning 39 bases read in frame from base 1. About this clone: Its target antigen remains unknown. No base quality values were provided; no much bigger clone lies one nucleotide off.

The specimen was breast tumor tissue. The sequence links TRBV4-1 to TRBJ2-1, with TRBD1 as a weak D call on 5 bases. This TCR was sampled from a person in their twenties or thirties with breast cancer. The DNA sequence is TGCGCCAGCAGCCAAGGACAGTTCAATGAGCAGTTCTTC. Protein translation: CASSQGQFNEQFF.